The following is a T cell receptor beta chain sequence with its context. Assay: immunoSEQ multiplex PCR; the TCRdb copy retains only in-frame clones and omits some. The sample yields roughly 150,000 clones, 80% to 90% seen once. The sample belongs to a study of blood T cell repertoires in COVID-19. Background on the study: T cells, B-cell-depleted T cells, or PBMCs provided the cDNA or gDNA that served as material.

V lost 4 bases, J lost 1 base, and 7 bases stayed unmatched. Germline V gene sequence: CDR1 SGHDN, CDR2 FVKESK. The CDR3 runs to 17 residues. The chain links TRBV14 to TRBJ2-1; 10 bases align to TRBD2. The source is a woman in her sixties or seventies with active COVID-19. Sequencing was done on a sample of peripheral blood. Here the CDR3 reads CASSRPLAGRSYNEQFF. The CDR3 DNA reads TGTGCCAGCAGCCGCCCACTAGCGGGACGGTCCTACAATGAGCAGTTCTTC. Filled out from reference TRBV14 and TRBJ2-1, the complete variable domain reads EAGVTQFPSHSVIEKGQTVTLRCDPISGHDNLYWYRRVMGKEIKFLLHFVKESKQDESGMPNNRFLAERTGGTYSTLKVQPAELEDSGVYFCASSRPLAGRSYNEQFFGPGTRLTVL.